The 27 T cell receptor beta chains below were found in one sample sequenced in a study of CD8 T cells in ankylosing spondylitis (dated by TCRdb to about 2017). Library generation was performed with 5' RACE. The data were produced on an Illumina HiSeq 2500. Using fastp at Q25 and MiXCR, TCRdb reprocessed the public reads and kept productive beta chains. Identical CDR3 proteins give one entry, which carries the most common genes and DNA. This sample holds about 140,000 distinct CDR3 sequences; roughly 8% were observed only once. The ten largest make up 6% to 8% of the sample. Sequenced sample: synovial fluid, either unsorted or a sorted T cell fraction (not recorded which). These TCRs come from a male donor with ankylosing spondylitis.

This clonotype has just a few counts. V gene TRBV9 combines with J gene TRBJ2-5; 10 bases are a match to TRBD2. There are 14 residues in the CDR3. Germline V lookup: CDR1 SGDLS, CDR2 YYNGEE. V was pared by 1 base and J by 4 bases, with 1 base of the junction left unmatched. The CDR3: CASSVSGGVETQYF. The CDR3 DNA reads TGTGCCAGCAGCGTAAGCGGGGGGGTAGAGACCCAGTACTTC.

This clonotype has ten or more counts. DNA for the CDR3: TGTGCCACCAGCGGGAGAGGGAGCCCAGATACGCAGTATTTT. Translated: CATSGRGSPDTQYF. V is TRBV15 and J is TRBJ2-3; the D gene is possibly TRBD2 (5 bases). V lost 5 bases and J lost 4, with 13 bases in between. Germline CDR1 reads LNHNV; CDR2 reads YYDKDF (reference sequence). The CDR3 sequence is 14 residues long.

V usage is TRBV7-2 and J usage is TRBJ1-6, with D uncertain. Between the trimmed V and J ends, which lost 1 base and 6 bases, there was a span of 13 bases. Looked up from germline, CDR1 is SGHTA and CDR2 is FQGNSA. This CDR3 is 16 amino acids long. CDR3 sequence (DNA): TGTGCCAGCAGCTTAGGGTCGTCAGCGGTTAATTCACCCCTCCACTTT. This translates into CASSLGSSAVNSPLHF.

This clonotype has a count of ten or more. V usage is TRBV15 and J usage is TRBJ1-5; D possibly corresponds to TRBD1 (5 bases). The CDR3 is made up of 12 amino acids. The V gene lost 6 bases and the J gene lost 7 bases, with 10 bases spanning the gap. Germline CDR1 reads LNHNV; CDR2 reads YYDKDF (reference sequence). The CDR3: CATSRDWQPQHF. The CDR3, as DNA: TGTGCCACCAGTAGGGACTGGCAGCCCCAGCATTTT.

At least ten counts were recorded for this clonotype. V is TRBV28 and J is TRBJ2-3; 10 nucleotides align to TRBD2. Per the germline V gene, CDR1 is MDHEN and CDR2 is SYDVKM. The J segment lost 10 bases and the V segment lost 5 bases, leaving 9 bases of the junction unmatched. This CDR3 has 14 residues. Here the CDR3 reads CASSLLAGSSPQYF. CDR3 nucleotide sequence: TGTGCCAGCAGTCTACTAGCGGGAAGCTCTCCGCAGTATTTT.

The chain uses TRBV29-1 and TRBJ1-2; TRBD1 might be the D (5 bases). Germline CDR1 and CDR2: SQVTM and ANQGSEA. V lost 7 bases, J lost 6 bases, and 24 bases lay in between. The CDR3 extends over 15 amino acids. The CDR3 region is CSASPDAGRGDGYTF. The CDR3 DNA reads TGCAGCGCTTCCCCGGACGCCGGGAGAGGGGATGGCTACACCTTC.

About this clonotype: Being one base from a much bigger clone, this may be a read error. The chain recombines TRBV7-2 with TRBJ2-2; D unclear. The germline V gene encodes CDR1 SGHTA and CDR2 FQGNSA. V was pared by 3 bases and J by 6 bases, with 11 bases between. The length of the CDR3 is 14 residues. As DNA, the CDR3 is TGTGCCAGCAGCTTTGATCTAATATCCGGGGAGCTGTTTTTT. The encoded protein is CASSFDLISGELFF.

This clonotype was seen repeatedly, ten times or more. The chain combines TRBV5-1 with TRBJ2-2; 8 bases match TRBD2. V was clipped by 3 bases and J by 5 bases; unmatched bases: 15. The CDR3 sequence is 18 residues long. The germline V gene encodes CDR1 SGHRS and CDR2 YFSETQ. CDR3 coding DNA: TGCGCCAGCAGCTCCTCCTGGCTAGCGGGTGAGGGGACCGGGGAGCTGTTTTTT. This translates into CASSSSWLAGEGTGELFF.

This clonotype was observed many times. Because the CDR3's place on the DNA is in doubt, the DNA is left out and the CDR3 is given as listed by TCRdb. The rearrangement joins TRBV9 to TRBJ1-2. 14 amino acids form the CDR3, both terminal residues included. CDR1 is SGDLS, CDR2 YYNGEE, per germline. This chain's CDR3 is CASSVAIGTAVDTF.

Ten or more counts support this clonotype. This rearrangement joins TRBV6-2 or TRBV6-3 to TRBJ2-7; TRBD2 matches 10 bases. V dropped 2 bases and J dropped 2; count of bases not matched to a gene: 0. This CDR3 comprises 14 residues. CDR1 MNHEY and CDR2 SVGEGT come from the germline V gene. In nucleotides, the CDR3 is TGTGCCAGCAGTTACGGGACTAGCGCCTACGAGCAGTACTTC. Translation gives CASSYGTSAYEQYF.

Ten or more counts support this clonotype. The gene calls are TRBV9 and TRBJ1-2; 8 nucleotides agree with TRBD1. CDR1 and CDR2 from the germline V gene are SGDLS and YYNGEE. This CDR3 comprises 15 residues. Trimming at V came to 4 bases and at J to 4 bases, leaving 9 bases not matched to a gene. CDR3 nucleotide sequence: TGTGCCAGCAGCCCTCAGGGGGCGCTTGCCTATGGCTACACCTTC. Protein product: CASSPQGALAYGYTF.

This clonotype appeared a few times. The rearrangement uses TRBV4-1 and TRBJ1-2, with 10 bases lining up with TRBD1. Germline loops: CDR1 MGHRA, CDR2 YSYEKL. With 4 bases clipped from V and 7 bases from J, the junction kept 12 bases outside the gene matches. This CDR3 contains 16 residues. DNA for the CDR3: TGCGCCAGCAGCCCAAACACCGGGACAGGGGTAATTGGCTACACCTTC. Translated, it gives CASSPNTGTGVIGYTF.

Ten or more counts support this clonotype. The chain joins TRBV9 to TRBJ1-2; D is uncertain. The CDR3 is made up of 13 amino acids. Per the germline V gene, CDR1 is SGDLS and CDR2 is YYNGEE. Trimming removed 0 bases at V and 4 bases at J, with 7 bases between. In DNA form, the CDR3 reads TGTGCCAGCAGCGTAGAACAGTTCTATGGCTACACCTTC. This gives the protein CASSVEQFYGYTF.

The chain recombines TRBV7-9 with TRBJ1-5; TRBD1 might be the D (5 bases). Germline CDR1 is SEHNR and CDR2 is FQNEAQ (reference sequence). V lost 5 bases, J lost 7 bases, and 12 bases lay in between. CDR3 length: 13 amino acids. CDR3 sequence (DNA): TGTGCCAGCAGCCATCAGGGTCGACAGCCCCAGCATTTT. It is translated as CASSHQGRQPQHF.

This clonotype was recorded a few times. The CDR3 nucleotides are TGCGCCAGCAGCATACAGGCTAACACTGAAGCTTTCTTT. Amino acids: CASSIQANTEAFF. The chain combines TRBV5-1 with TRBJ1-1, with D perhaps matching TRBD1 (5 bases). Trimming took 4 bases from V and 2 from J, leaving 9 bases between them. The CDR3 runs to 13 residues. Germline V gene lookup returns CDR1 SGHRS and CDR2 YFSETQ. Using reference TRBV5-1 and TRBJ1-1 for the parts outside the CDR3, the full variable domain is KAGVTQTPRYLIKTRGQQVTLSCSPISGHRSVSWYQQTPGQGLQFLFEYFSETQRNKGNFPGRFSGRQFSNSRSEMNVSTLELGDSALYLCASSIQANTEAFFGQGTRLTVV.

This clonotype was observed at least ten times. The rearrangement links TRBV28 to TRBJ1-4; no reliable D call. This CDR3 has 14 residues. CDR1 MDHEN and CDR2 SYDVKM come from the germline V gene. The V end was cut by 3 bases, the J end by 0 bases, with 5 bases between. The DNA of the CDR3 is TGTGCCAGCAGTTTTCCCTCAACTAATGAAAAACTGTTTTTT. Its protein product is CASSFPSTNEKLFF.

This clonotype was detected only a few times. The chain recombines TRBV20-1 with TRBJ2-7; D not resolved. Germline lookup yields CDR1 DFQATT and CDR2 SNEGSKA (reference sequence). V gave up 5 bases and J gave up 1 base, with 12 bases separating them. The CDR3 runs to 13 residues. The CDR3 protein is CSAEALRSYEQYF. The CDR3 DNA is TGCAGTGCTGAGGCCCTAAGGTCCTACGAGCAGTACTTC.

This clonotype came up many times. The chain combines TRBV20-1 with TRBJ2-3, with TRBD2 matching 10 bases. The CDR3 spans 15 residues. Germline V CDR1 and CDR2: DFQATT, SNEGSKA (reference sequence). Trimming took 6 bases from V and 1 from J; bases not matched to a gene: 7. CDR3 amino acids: CSAGILAGRTDTQYF. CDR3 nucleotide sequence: TGCAGTGCCGGAATACTAGCGGGACGCACAGATACGCAGTATTTT.

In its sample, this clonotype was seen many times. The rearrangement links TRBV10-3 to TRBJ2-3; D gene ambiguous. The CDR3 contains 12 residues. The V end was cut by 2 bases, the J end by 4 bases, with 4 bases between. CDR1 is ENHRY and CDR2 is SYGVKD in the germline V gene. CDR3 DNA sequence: TGTGCCATCAGTGAGAGGTCAGATACGCAGTATTTT. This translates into CAISERSDTQYF.

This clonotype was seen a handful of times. CDR3 in amino acids: CASSSPGGGTEAFF. CDR3 bases: TGTGCCAGCAGTTCCCCCGGAGGTGGCACTGAAGCTTTCTTT. The chain recombines TRBV12-3 or TRBV12-4 with TRBJ1-1; no firm D call. V gave up 4 bases and J gave up 4 bases, with 13 bases separating them. The CDR3 has 14 amino acids.

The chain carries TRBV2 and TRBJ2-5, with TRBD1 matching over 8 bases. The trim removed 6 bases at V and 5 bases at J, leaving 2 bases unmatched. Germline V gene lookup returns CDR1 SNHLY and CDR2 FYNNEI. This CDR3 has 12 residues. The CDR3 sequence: CASRTGGETQYF. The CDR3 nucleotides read TGTGCCAGCAGAACAGGGGGGGAGACCCAGTACTTC.

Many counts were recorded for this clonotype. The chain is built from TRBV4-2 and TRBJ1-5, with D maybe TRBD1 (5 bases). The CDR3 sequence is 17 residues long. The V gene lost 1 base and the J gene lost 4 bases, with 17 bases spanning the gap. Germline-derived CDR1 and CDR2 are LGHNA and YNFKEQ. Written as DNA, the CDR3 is TGTGCCAGCAGCCAAGGCCCATTGATGGGACGGAATCAGCCCCAGCATTTT. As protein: CASSQGPLMGRNQPQHF.

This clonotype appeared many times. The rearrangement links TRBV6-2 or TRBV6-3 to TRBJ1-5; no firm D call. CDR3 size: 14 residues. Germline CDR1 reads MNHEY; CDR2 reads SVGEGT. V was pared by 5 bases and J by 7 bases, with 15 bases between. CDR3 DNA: TGTGCCAGCAGTGATGCAAAGCCCTGGCAGCCCCAGCATTTT. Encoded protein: CASSDAKPWQPQHF.

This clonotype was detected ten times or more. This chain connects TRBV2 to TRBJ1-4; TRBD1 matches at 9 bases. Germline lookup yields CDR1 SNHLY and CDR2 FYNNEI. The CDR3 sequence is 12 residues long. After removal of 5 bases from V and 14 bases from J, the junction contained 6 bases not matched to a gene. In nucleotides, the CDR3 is TGTGCCAGCAGTCTAGACAGGGGGTTGCTGTTTTTT. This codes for CASSLDRGLLFF.

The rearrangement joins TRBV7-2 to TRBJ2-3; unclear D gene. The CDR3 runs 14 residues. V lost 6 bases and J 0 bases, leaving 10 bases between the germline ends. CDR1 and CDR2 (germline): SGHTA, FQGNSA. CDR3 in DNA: TGTGCCAGCAGGAGTCTTCTTAGCACAGATACGCAGTATTTT. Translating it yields CASRSLLSTDTQYF.

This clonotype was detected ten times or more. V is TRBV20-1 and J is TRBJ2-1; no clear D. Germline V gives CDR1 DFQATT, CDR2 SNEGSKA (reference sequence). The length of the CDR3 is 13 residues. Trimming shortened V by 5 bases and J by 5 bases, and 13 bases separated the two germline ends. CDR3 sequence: CSAPSYRDNEQFF. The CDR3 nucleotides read TGCAGTGCTCCGTCTTATAGAGACAATGAGCAGTTCTTC.

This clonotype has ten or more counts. CDR3 sequence reads: CATSDSGPRNTEAFF. CDR3 nucleotides: TGTGCCACCAGTGATTCGGGACCTAGGAACACTGAAGCTTTCTTT. V is TRBV24-1 and J is TRBJ1-1; D might be TRBD1 (5 bases). The V end was cut by 2 bases, the J end by 1 base, with 10 bases between. The CDR3 is made up of 15 amino acids. Per germline, CDR1 KGHDR and CDR2 SFDVKD.